These 10 T cell receptor beta chains were all obtained from the same sample, sequenced in a study of blood T cell repertoires in COVID-19. The method was immunoSEQ multiplex PCR; TCRdb's version includes in-frame clones alone and lacks a portion of them. The data show some 270,000 clones, about 84% seen once. Sequenced input: peripheral blood. The receptors originated from a woman older than 75 with COVID-19, enrolled during active disease.

The J gene is TRBJ1-2, the V gene TRBV5-8; TRBD1 matches at 7 bases. Trimming removed 0 bases from V and 3 bases from J; junction bases left unmatched: 5. The CDR3 spans 15 residues. From germline, CDR1 is SGHTS and CDR2 YDEGEE. The CDR3 DNA is TGTGCCAGCAGCTTGGGTTTTGGACAGGACTATGGCTACACCTTC. This codes for CASSLGFGQDYGYTF.

The rearrangement joins TRBV14 to TRBJ1-1, with D uncertain. Trimming took off 3 bases at V and 0 bases at J, with 11 bases between the two ends. CDR3 length: 15 amino acids. Germline CDR1 SGHDN, CDR2 FVKESK. This chain's CDR3 is CASSQPIGLNTEAFF. CDR3 sequence (DNA): TGTGCCAGCAGCCAGCCCATCGGGTTGAACACTGAAGCTTTCTTT.

This sequence joins TRBV5-1 and TRBJ1-1, with D possibly being TRBD1 (6 bases). CDR1 SGHRS and CDR2 YFSETQ come from the germline V gene. This CDR3 is 15 amino acids long. Trimming took 3 bases from V and 0 from J, leaving 12 bases between them. CDR3 region: CASSSGAPMNTEAFF. In DNA, the CDR3 is TGCGCCAGCAGCTCAGGGGCCCCAATGAACACTGAAGCTTTCTTT.

V and J are TRBV27 and TRBJ2-7; 10 positions match TRBD1. Germline CDR1 is MNHEY and CDR2 is SMNVEV (reference sequence). J was trimmed by 4 bases and V by 9 bases; bases with no gene match: 12. This CDR3 is 15 amino acids long. CDR3 nucleotide sequence: TGTGCCAGGGTTTACTACGGGACAGGGGAGTACGAGCAGTACGTC. This codes for CARVYYGTGEYEQYV.

The rearrangement uses TRBV7-2 and TRBJ2-1, with a weak D call TRBD1 (6 bases). Germline CDR1 is SGHTA and CDR2 is FQGNSA. Deletions cut 2 bases from V and 4 bases from J, with 15 bases between. This CDR3 comprises 16 residues. This CDR3 reads CASSLFMAGAYNEQFF. CDR3 DNA: TGTGCCAGCAGCTTATTTATGGCAGGGGCGTACAATGAGCAGTTCTTC.

Comment on this clone: In the same sample, other DNA sequences code for this CDR3. The chain carries TRBV6-2 or TRBV6-3 and TRBJ2-2, with TRBD2 matching over 9 bases. Germline V gives CDR1 MNHEY, CDR2 SVGEGT. The CDR3 totals 15 residues. V shed 5 bases, J shed 0 bases, and the junction held 1 base outside the gene matches. CDR3 nucleotides: TGTGCCAGCAGTGTAGCGGGGGCGAACACCGGGGAGCTGTTTTTT. Translation gives CASSVAGANTGELFF.

This clone was detected only a few times. The J gene is TRBJ1-2, the V gene TRBV19; unclear D gene. There are 14 residues in the CDR3. The V end lost 4 bases, the J end lost 4 bases, and 13 bases lay between the germline ends. Germline-derived CDR1 and CDR2 are LNHDA and SQIVND (reference sequence). The CDR3, as DNA: TGTGCCAGTAGTACCACACAGACGCGCTATGGCTACACCTTC. It yields the protein CASSTTQTRYGYTF. The full variable domain, its missing parts supplied by reference TRBV19 and TRBJ1-2, is DGGITQSPKYLFRKEGQNVTLSCEQNLNHDAMYWYRQDPGQGLRLIYYSQIVNDFQKGDIAEGYSVSREKKESFPLTVTSAQKNPTAFYLCASSTTQTRYGYTFGSGTRLTVV.

The chain carries TRBV5-1 and TRBJ2-5; 7 bases match TRBD2. Germline CDR1 reads SGHRS; CDR2 reads YFSETQ. Germline trimming cut 0 bases from V and 5 bases from J; bases unmatched to any gene: 7. This CDR3 is 15 amino acids long. The CDR3 loop reads CASSLGGGPQETQYF. CDR3 DNA sequence: TGCGCCAGCAGCTTGGGCGGGGGTCCTCAGGAGACCCAGTACTTC.

The chain couples TRBV28 to TRBJ1-2; D not resolved. Germline V gives CDR1 MDHEN, CDR2 SYDVKM. CDR3 length equals 13 residues. V was shortened by 5 bases and J by 10 bases, with 17 bases between the two germline ends. CDR3 coding DNA: TGTGCCAGCAGTCCCCACCATAGAAAAGACTACACCTTC. This codes for CASSPHHRKDYTF.

The chain links TRBV9 to TRBJ1-2; 9 bases line up with TRBD1. The V gene end was trimmed by 1 base and the J gene end by 0 bases; junction bases not matched to a gene: 10. The CDR3 extends over 18 amino acids. From germline, CDR1 is SGDLS and CDR2 YYNGEE. The CDR3 region is CASSVLGTGLCTNYGYTF. In DNA, the CDR3 is TGTGCCAGCAGCGTACTCGGGACAGGGTTATGCACTAACTATGGCTACACCTTC. Together with reference TRBV9 and TRBJ1-2, the CDR3 gives the full variable domain: DSGVTQTPKHLITATGQRVTLRCSPRSGDLSVYWYQQSLDQGLQFLIQYYNGEERAKGNILERFSAQQFPDLHSELNLSSLELGDSALYFCASSVLGTGLCTNYGYTFGSGTRLTVV.